This T cell receptor beta chain appears in the sequencing data of a study of shared clonotypes between healthy human individuals. The wider study: Three plates were used per donor for CD4 naive, three for CD4 memory, two for CD8 naive and one for CD8 memory. Study outcomes and limitations: Larger estimated richness was generally recorded for naive subsets relative to memory subsets.

The CDR3 length is 15 residues. V was clipped by 0 bases and J by 7 bases, with 15 bases between them. Germline CDR1 and CDR2: SQVTM and ANQGSEA. As to this clone: Its specificity is not known.

Profiled with immunoSEQ multiplex PCR; TCRdb holds only in-frame clones, not every one. The table includes some 2,100,000 clones, approximately 96% detected once. The receptor was isolated from a man younger than 35 in good health. The V call is TRBV29-1, the J call TRBJ2-2, with unresolved D. The sequenced material came from naive CD4+ T cells sorted from blood. Sample subset: CD45RA+ positively selected. The CDR3 DNA follows: TGCAGCGTTGAAGATCAGAAAGGGTATGGCGGGGAGCTGTTTTTT. Its translation: CSVEDQKGYGGELFF.